These 7 T cell receptor beta chains share one sample of origin, sequenced in a study of blood T cell repertoires in COVID-19 (dated by TCRdb to the early 2020s). Receptor amplification or capture employed the immunoSEQ multiplex PCR assay. In TCRdb, the immuneACCESS table is reduced to in-frame sequences with V and J assigned. These tables do not hold every clone; where another copy was compared, an unresolved V gene accounts for under half, and the others remain unexplained. The sample profile shows around 170,000 clones; 80% to 85% of them were found once. Together, the top ten hold approximately 6.5% of the sample. The sequenced sample was peripheral blood. These receptors all stem from a woman between 40 and 55 years old with acute or convalescent COVID-19.

The chain is built from TRBV7-9 and TRBJ2-3, with 8 positions matching TRBD1. Germline trimming cut 9 bases from V and 2 bases from J; bases unmatched to any gene: 10. The V gene's germline CDR1 is SEHNR and CDR2 FQNEAQ (reference sequence). The CDR3 has 15 residues. The CDR3 is CASSGGREITDTQYF. The CDR3 DNA reads TGTGCCAGTTCAGGGGGCAGGGAAATCACAGATACGCAGTATTTT. Based on the CDR3 plus reference TRBV7-9 and TRBJ2-3, the full variable domain is DTGVSQNPRHKITKRGQNVTFRCDPISEHNRLYWYRQTLGQGPEFLTYFQNEAQLEKSRLLSDRFSAERPKGSFSTLEIQRTEQGDSAMYLCASSGGREITDTQYFGPGTRLTVL.

The V and J genes are TRBV24-1 and TRBJ2-5; a weak D match, TRBD1 (6 bases). Germline V lookup: CDR1 KGHDR, CDR2 SFDVKD. The V gene lost 7 bases and the J gene lost 1 base, with 12 bases spanning the gap. The CDR3 has 14 amino acids. This chain's CDR3 is CATSTGNPQETQYF. CDR3 sequence (DNA): TGTGCCACCAGCACAGGGAATCCCCAAGAGACCCAGTACTTC.

The gene calls are TRBV19 and TRBJ1-2, with D maybe TRBD1 (6 bases). V lost 10 bases, J lost 3 bases, and 12 bases lay in between. The CDR3 is made up of 12 amino acids. CDR1 is LNHDA and CDR2 is SQIVND in the germline V gene (reference sequence). The CDR3 region has the DNA TGTGCCACGACAGGAGGTTACTATGGCTACACCTTC. Amino acid sequence: CATTGGYYGYTF. The whole variable domain, filled in from reference TRBV19 and TRBJ1-2, reads DGGITQSPKYLFRKEGQNVTLSCEQNLNHDAMYWYRQDPGQGLRLIYYSQIVNDFQKGDIAEGYSVSREKKESFPLTVTSAQKNPTAFYLCATTGGYYGYTFGSGTRLTVV.

The rearrangement uses TRBV29-1 and TRBJ2-3; TRBD1 is a possible D gene (6 bases). Trimming cost V 8 bases and J 4 bases, with 19 bases left between them. The length of the CDR3 is 14 residues. Germline CDR1 and CDR2: SQVTM and ANQGSEA. CDR3 in amino acids: CSSDRPPGPDTQYF. CDR3 nucleotides: TGCAGCTCTGACAGGCCTCCCGGGCCAGATACGCAGTATTTT.

This clone was counted at least ten times. The chain combines TRBV19 with TRBJ1-3, with 9 bases matching TRBD1. CDR3 length equals 13 residues. Unmatched junction bases numbered 2, after V lost 9 bases and J lost 2 bases. Germline V gene lookup returns CDR1 LNHDA and CDR2 SQIVND (reference sequence). The chain's CDR3 is CASRTGAGNTIYF. The CDR3 DNA reads TGTGCCAGCCGGACAGGGGCTGGAAACACCATATATTTT.

This clone was detected only a few times. The V gene is TRBV3-1 (or the pseudogene TRBV3-2), the J gene TRBJ1-5; no firm D call. The CDR3 runs to 15 residues. Trimming stripped 3 bases from V and 6 bases from J, with 15 bases between. CDR1 is LGHDT and CDR2 is YNNKEL in the germline V gene (reference sequence). This chain's CDR3 is CASSQEASGPQPQHF. As DNA, the CDR3 is TGTGCCAGCAGCCAGGAGGCTTCGGGTCCTCAGCCCCAGCATTTT.

This clone is a singleton in its sample. The gene calls are TRBV25-1 and TRBJ2-7; 10 positions match TRBD2. With V trimmed by 6 bases and J by 4 bases, 12 bases remained unmatched. This CDR3 comprises 16 residues. CDR1 is MGHDK and CDR2 is SYGVNS in the germline V gene. The CDR3 loop reads CASSGDTSGMKYEQYF. DNA for the CDR3: TGTGCCAGCAGCGGAGATACTAGCGGGATGAAATACGAGCAGTACTTC.